The subject of this entry is one T cell receptor beta chain. V was clipped by 7 bases and J by 8 bases, with 11 bases between them. CDR1 LNHDA and CDR2 SQIVND come from the germline V gene (reference sequence). The CDR3 loop spans 11 amino acids. The data stem from a study of technical replicates of blood from several donors. This table comes from immunoSEQ multiplex PCR, and its TCRdb copy is limited to in-frame clones, with some not included. The repertoire holds 87,000 or so clones, with 85% to 95% as singletons. The sample was T cells isolated from PBMCs. The rearrangement links TRBV19 to TRBJ1-1; maybe TRBD1 (5 bases). The receptor comes from a human donor in good health. The CDR3 DNA sequence: TGTGCCAGTAATTGGAGGGGAGAAGCTTTCTTT. It encodes CASNWRGEAFF.